This T cell receptor (beta chain) came from a study of T-cell memory formation after mild COVID-19. Comment on this clonotype: Antigen specificity is unknown.

Study results and caveats: Prior to infection, memory already included some responding clones, suggesting cross-reactive memory joined.

TCRdb fed the 5' RACE reads into MiXCR, producing one record per CDR3 protein. The sample holds fewer than 450,000 distinct CDR3 sequences; roughly 24% are singletons and the top ten take 8.8%. V lost 8 bases, J lost 11 bases, and 8 bases stayed unmatched. This CDR3 is 13 amino acids long. Germline CDR1 reads MNHEY; CDR2 reads SVGEGT. This TCR was sampled from an adult woman who had mild COVID-19 (a few samples of this study predate the infection). Cell type and time point are not known. The source material was PBMCs or a T cell subset sorted from them (not recorded which). The chain links TRBV6-2 or TRBV6-3 to TRBJ2-1; 11 nucleotides align to TRBD2. CDR3 region: CASRLAGGDQQFF. The CDR3 DNA follows: TGTGCCAGCCGCTTAGCGGGAGGGGACCAGCAGTTCTTC.